Presented here are 16 T cell receptor beta chains from one specimen sequenced in a study of blood T cell repertoires in COVID-19. The repertoire was sequenced with immunoSEQ multiplex PCR; TCRdb's copy has only in-frame clones and lacks some. Among tens of thousands of clones listed, roughly 90% were seen once. Sample: peripheral blood. The origin of the receptors is a man aged 45-65 years with active COVID-19.

The chain joins TRBV27 to TRBJ2-3; 10 bases fit TRBD2. V was pared by 5 bases and J by 0 bases, with 11 bases of the junction left unmatched. The CDR3 has 18 amino acids. The germline V gene encodes CDR1 MNHEY and CDR2 SMNVEV (reference sequence). The CDR3 is CASSHLRTSGTSTDTQYF. In DNA, the CDR3 is TGTGCCAGCAGTCACCTCCGGACTAGCGGTACTAGCACAGATACGCAGTATTTT.

The chain links TRBV27 to TRBJ2-7, with 10 bases aligning to TRBD2. In germline, CDR1 is MNHEY, CDR2 SMNVEV (reference sequence). CDR3 size: 15 residues. Trimming took 3 bases from V and 5 from J; bases not matched to a gene: 7. CDR3 sequence (DNA): TGTGCCAGCAGTTTGAGCGGGAGGGCCCTCCACGAGCAGTACGTC. It encodes CASSLSGRALHEQYV.

About this clone: Different DNA sequences within this sample yield the same CDR3. The chain combines TRBV7-9 with TRBJ1-2; D possibly corresponds to TRBD1 (6 bases). The CDR3 length is 15 residues. Germline values: CDR1 SEHNR, CDR2 FQNEAQ (reference sequence). V lost 5 bases, J lost 2 bases, and 15 bases lay in between. CDR3 sequence reads: CASSPWTATNYGYTF. The CDR3 bases are TGTGCCAGCAGCCCGTGGACAGCGACGAACTATGGCTACACCTTC.

The rearrangement uses TRBV24-1 and TRBJ2-2; the match to TRBD1 covers 8 bases. The V segment lost 9 bases and the J segment 6 bases; nucleotides outside the gene matches: 8. The CDR3 consists of 14 residues. Per germline, CDR1 KGHDR and CDR2 SFDVKD. The DNA of the CDR3 is TGTGCCACCTCCAGGACAGGGTTGGCCGGGGAGCTGTTTTTT. This encodes CATSRTGLAGELFF.

The chain uses TRBV4-1 and TRBJ2-7, with TRBD2 identical over 9 bases. CDR1 MGHRA and CDR2 YSYEKL come from the germline V gene. The CDR3 totals 15 residues. V trimming: 1 base; J trimming: 2 bases; junction bases outside the gene matches: 3. The CDR3 reads CASSQGLAATYEQYV. The CDR3 DNA reads as TGCGCCAGCAGCCAAGGACTAGCGGCAACCTACGAGCAGTACGTC.

The genes are TRBV18 and TRBJ1-1; D call uncertain. Germline V gene data show CDR1 as KGHSH and CDR2 as LQKENI. The CDR3 length is 14 residues. V was clipped by 3 bases and J by 6 bases, with 14 bases between them. The CDR3: CASSPGGRGAEAFF. The CDR3, as DNA: TGTGCCAGCTCACCGGGAGGGCGAGGCGCTGAAGCTTTCTTT.

V gene TRBV19 combines with J gene TRBJ2-2, with D possibly TRBD2 on 7 matching bases. The CDR3 loop spans 20 amino acids. CDR1 is LNHDA and CDR2 is SQIVND in the germline V gene (reference sequence). V was trimmed by 5 bases and J by 0 bases, leaving 25 bases between them. In DNA, the CDR3 is TGTGCCAGTAGTCAGAAGGATGGACAAACCGGGGGGCCGAACACCGGGGAGCTGTTTTTT. Protein sequence: CASSQKDGQTGGPNTGELFF. Supplemented by reference TRBV19 and TRBJ2-2, the full variable domain reads DGGITQSPKYLFRKEGQNVTLSCEQNLNHDAMYWYRQDPGQGLRLIYYSQIVNDFQKGDIAEGYSVSREKKESFPLTVTSAQKNPTAFYLCASSQKDGQTGGPNTGELFFGEGSRLTVL.

CDR3 in amino acids: CASVDRSPGNTIYF. Written as DNA, the CDR3 is TGCGCCAGCGTCGACAGGTCTCCTGGAAACACCATATATTTT. The chain employs TRBV5-1 and TRBJ1-3, with D perhaps TRBD1 (6 bases). The CDR3 is made up of 14 amino acids. The V gene lost 7 bases and the J gene lost 2 bases, with 13 bases spanning the gap. Germline loops: CDR1 SGHRS, CDR2 YFSETQ. The whole variable domain, remainder taken from reference TRBV5-1 and TRBJ1-3, is KAGVTQTPRYLIKTRGQQVTLSCSPISGHRSVSWYQQTPGQGLQFLFEYFSETQRNKGNFPGRFSGRQFSNSRSEMNVSTLELGDSALYLCASVDRSPGNTIYFGEGSWLTVV.

This clone was observed once. The chain has TRBV21-1 and TRBJ2-1; the table's D call TRBD1 went unverified against the DNA. TRBV21-1 is given as a pseudogene. There are 14 residues in the CDR3. CDR3 region: CASSGDIVQWEQFF. The CDR3, as DNA: TGTGCCAGCAGCGGGGACATCGTACAATGGGAGCAGTTCTTC.

This sequence joins TRBV19 and TRBJ2-7, with 8 bases lining up with TRBD1. The CDR3 is made up of 15 amino acids. Looked up from germline, CDR1 is LNHDA and CDR2 is SQIVND (reference sequence). V lost 6 bases and J lost 0; bases outside the gene matches: 7. CDR3 nucleotide sequence: TGTGCCAGTAGCCTAACCGGGACAGGCTCCTACGAGCAGTACTTC. Translated: CASSLTGTGSYEQYF.

This sequence joins TRBV9 and TRBJ2-1; perhaps TRBD1 as D (5 bases). Germline assignment: CDR1 SGDLS and CDR2 YYNGEE. The CDR3 is 15 amino acids. Trimming shortened V by 0 bases and J by 7 bases, and 14 bases separated the two germline ends. CDR3 nucleotide sequence: TGTGCCAGCAGCGTAGGAGCAGGGATTAAGAATGAGCAGTTCTTC. Its protein product is CASSVGAGIKNEQFF.

The chain employs TRBV7-8 and TRBJ1-4; D is unclear. The ends were cut back, 3 bases at V and 15 bases at J, with 20 bases in the middle. This CDR3 comprises 14 residues. CDR1 and CDR2 (germline): SGHVS, FQNEAQ. The CDR3 sequence is CASSLKPVIFHLFF. The DNA of the CDR3 is TGTGCCAGCAGCTTGAAGCCGGTGATTTTTCACTTGTTTTTT. Complete variable domain (other parts from reference TRBV7-8 and TRBJ1-4): GAGVSQSPRYKVAKRGQDVALRCDPISGHVSLFWYQQALGQGPEFLTYFQNEAQLDKSGLPSDRFFAERPEGSVSTLKIQRTQQEDSAVYLCASSLKPVIFHLFFGSGTQLSVL.

This chain links TRBV6-6 with TRBJ2-2, with 9 bases lining up with TRBD1. Trimming cost V 5 bases and J 4 bases; bases outside gene matches: 5. The CDR3 loop spans 15 amino acids. Germline CDR1 MNHNY, CDR2 SVGAGI (reference sequence). The CDR3 protein is CASSPRDRATGELFF. In nucleotides, the CDR3 is TGTGCCAGCAGTCCCCGGGACAGGGCCACCGGGGAGCTGTTTTTT.

In this sample, this clone turned up once. The chain couples TRBV29-1 to TRBJ2-1; 12 bases fit TRBD2. Trimming removed 1 base from V and 8 bases from J; junction bases left unmatched: 6. This CDR3 has 15 residues. From germline, CDR1 is SQVTM and CDR2 ANQGSEA. In DNA, the CDR3 is TGCAGCGTTGAAGGTTTACTAGCGGGAGGCTATGAGCAGTTCTTC. Encoded protein: CSVEGLLAGGYEQFF.

CDR3 protein: CASSIAINQPQHF. The DNA for the CDR3 is TGTGCCAGTAGTATAGCAATCAATCAGCCCCAGCATTTT. The chain combines TRBV19 with TRBJ1-5, with D uncertain. V lost 1 base to trimming and J lost 3 bases, with 4 bases between them. The germline V gene encodes CDR1 LNHDA and CDR2 SQIVND (reference sequence). There are 13 residues in the CDR3. Full variable domain (remainder filled in from reference TRBV19 and TRBJ1-5): DGGITQSPKYLFRKEGQNVTLSCEQNLNHDAMYWYRQDPGQGLRLIYYSQIVNDFQKGDIAEGYSVSREKKESFPLTVTSAQKNPTAFYLCASSIAINQPQHFGDGTRLSIL.

The CDR3 loop reads CASWTGLMNTEAFF. The CDR3 bases are TGTGCCAGCTGGACAGGACTCATGAACACTGAAGCTTTCTTT. The V call is TRBV27, the J call TRBJ1-1, with 7 bases identical to TRBD1. The CDR3 contains 14 residues. With 8 bases clipped from V and 0 bases from J, the junction kept 6 bases outside the gene matches. The germline V gene has CDR1 MNHEY and CDR2 SMNVEV (reference sequence).